This TCR beta chain was retrieved from a study of cytomegalovirus exposure and HLA in healthy donors. Study-wide results and limits: One later analysis, an examination of the 120 or so validation repertoires, found that first-cohort TCR clusters tended to co-occur in them. Listed as cytomegalovirus-associated were 150 to 200 TCR beta chains. Rare TCR sequences predominated, though certain public TCRs were found in many donors.

Details on this clone: The antigen is undetermined.

Sequencing used immunoSEQ multiplex PCR; TCRdb keeps in-frame clones, though not all of them. The sample shows roughly 150,000 clones, around nine tenths of them seen only once. This clonotype was sampled from a woman under 30 in good health and CMV-seropositive. The sequencing input was PBMCs.

The CDR3 DNA reads as TGTGCCAGCAGCTTGGCTGGACTAGCGGGAGGCCCAGATACGCAGTATTTT. Amino acid sequence: CASSLAGLAGGPDTQYF. The chain employs TRBV5-4 and TRBJ2-3; TRBD2 agrees at 14 bases. J gave up 4 bases and V 0 bases, and 4 bases lay outside the gene matches. The CDR3 is 17 amino acids. CDR1 is SGHNT, CDR2 YYREEE, per germline (reference sequence).